This passage covers 21 T cell receptor beta chains from one sample sequenced in a study of T cells in Graves' hyperthyroidism and ophthalmopathy. Amplified TCR beta CDR3 regions came from RNA transcripts. The HTBI set primed first-round TCR CDR3 RT-PCR. Each CDR3 protein is one row after TCRdb ran MiXCR on the multiplex PCR reads. Among approximately 600,000 distinct CDR3 sequences, around 15% were seen once, and the ten largest hold 3% to 4%. The source material was blood. These receptors all come from a woman in her 30s with Graves' hyperthyroidism.

In the case of this clonotype: A read error is possible here, since a much larger clone lies one base away. The J gene is TRBJ1-2, the V gene TRBV18, with 8 nucleotides matching TRBD1. CDR3 length: 15 residues. Germline loops: CDR1 KGHSH, CDR2 LQKENI. CDR3 amino acids: CASAPTGTGPFGYTF. CDR3 in DNA: TGTGCCAGCGCACCAACCGGGACAGGTCCCTTTGGCTACACCTTC. Full variable domain (missing parts from reference TRBV18 and TRBJ1-2): NAGVMQNPRHLVRRRGQEARLRCSPMKGHSHVYWYRQLPEEGLKFMVYLQKENIIDESGMPKERFSAEFPKEGPSILRIQQVVRGDSAAYFCASAPTGTGPFGYTFGSGTRLTVV.

This clonotype was found a few times. The chain carries TRBV12-5 and TRBJ2-7; TRBD2 agrees at 10 bases. V was clipped by 2 bases and J by 0 bases; unmatched bases: 4. The V gene's germline CDR1 is LGHNT and CDR2 FRNRAP. The CDR3 totals 16 residues. The CDR3 is CASGLIRTSGSYEQYF. In DNA, the CDR3 is TGTGCTAGTGGTTTGATTAGGACTAGCGGCTCCTACGAGCAGTACTTC.

With respect to this clonotype: This may come from a read error, since a much larger clone is one base off. This chain uses TRBV11-2 with TRBJ2-1; no definite D call. The germline V gene has CDR1 SGHAT and CDR2 FQNNGV. The CDR3 contains 15 residues. The CDR3 sequence: CASSSDGISYSEQFF. For the CDR3, the DNA is TGTGCCAGCAGCTCTGACGGAATCTCCTACAGTGAGCAGTTCTTC. The entire variable domain, with the rest obtained from reference TRBV11-2 and TRBJ2-1, is as follows: EAGVAQSPRYKIIEKRQSVAFWCNPISGHATLYWYQQILGQGPKLLIQFQNNGVVDDSQLPKDRFSAERLKGVDSTLKIQPAKLEDSAVYLCASSSDGISYSEQFFGPGTRLTVL.

This clonotype was found many times. The chain employs TRBV6-1 and TRBJ2-7; D is undetermined. Per the germline V gene, CDR1 is MNHNS and CDR2 is SASEGT. V lost 8 bases to trimming and J lost 1 base, with 18 bases between them. This CDR3 comprises 15 residues. The CDR3 DNA reads as TGTGCCAGCGTTTCAAAGAGCTGGGATTCCTACGAGCAGTACTTC. Translating gives CASVSKSWDSYEQYF.

The rearrangement joins TRBV13 to TRBJ2-6, with unresolved D. Germline CDR1 and CDR2: PRHDT and FYEKMQ (reference sequence). The CDR3 loop spans 18 amino acids. Trimming shortened V by 0 bases and J by 3 bases, and 15 bases separated the two germline ends. In DNA form, the CDR3 reads TGTGCCAGCAGCTTAGGGGGCCGGCCCTTCGGTGGGGCCAACGTCCTGACTTTC. It specifies CASSLGGRPFGGANVLTF.

This clonotype was detected ten times or more. This sequence joins TRBV27 and TRBJ2-7; 8 bases line up with TRBD2. CDR1 and CDR2 from the germline V gene are MNHEY and SMNVEV (reference sequence). V was pared by 10 bases and J by 3 bases, with 5 bases of the junction left unmatched. The CDR3 has 12 residues. The CDR3 DNA is TGTGCCATCCGGACTAGCAGCTACGAGCAGTACTTC. This gives the protein CAIRTSSYEQYF.

This clonotype has a count of ten or more. The gene calls are TRBV20-1 and TRBJ1-5; D is unresolved. With 6 bases removed from V and 3 bases from J, the gap between germline ends came to 12 bases. The CDR3 spans 13 residues. Germline V gives CDR1 DFQATT, CDR2 SNEGSKA (reference sequence). CDR3 amino acids: CSARIEINQPQHF. CDR3 DNA sequence: TGCAGTGCGAGAATTGAAATCAATCAGCCCCAGCATTTT.

This clonotype has ten or more counts. The V and J genes are TRBV20-1 and TRBJ1-2; 9 bases map to TRBD1. V dropped 3 bases and J dropped 4; count of bases not matched to a gene: 6. The CDR3 consists of 14 residues. Looked up from germline, CDR1 is DFQATT and CDR2 is SNEGSKA (reference sequence). DNA for the CDR3: TGCAGTGCTAGCCGGGACAGGGAAGTCTATGGCTACACCTTC. Translation gives CSASRDREVYGYTF.

The chain combines TRBV7-9 with TRBJ1-1, with a weak D call TRBD1 (5 bases). V was pared by 1 base and J by 8 bases, with 8 bases between. The CDR3 is 12 amino acids. Germline V gives CDR1 SEHNR, CDR2 FQNEAQ (reference sequence). CDR3: CASSLGNREAFF. For the CDR3, the DNA is TGTGCCAGCAGCTTAGGTAACAGGGAAGCTTTCTTT.

This clonotype was seen a few times. The rearrangement links TRBV7-9 to TRBJ1-4; D is ambiguous. CDR3 length: 16 amino acids. Germline V gene lookup returns CDR1 SEHNR and CDR2 FQNEAQ (reference sequence). V shed 0 bases and J shed 6 bases, with 14 bases lying between them. The CDR3: CASSLARGLRDEKLFF. Written as DNA, the CDR3 is TGTGCCAGCAGCTTAGCGCGCGGCCTTCGGGATGAAAAACTGTTTTTT. Full variable domain (outside the CDR3, taken from reference TRBV7-9 and TRBJ1-4): DTGVSQNPRHKITKRGQNVTFRCDPISEHNRLYWYRQTLGQGPEFLTYFQNEAQLEKSRLLSDRFSAERPKGSFSTLEIQRTEQGDSAMYLCASSLARGLRDEKLFFGSGTQLSVL.

The gene calls are TRBV6-1 and TRBJ2-1; 12 bases are a match to TRBD2. Germline-derived CDR1 and CDR2 are MNHNS and SASEGT. The trim removed 7 bases at V and 10 bases at J, leaving 14 bases unmatched. This CDR3 spans 16 amino acids. CDR3 loop: CASTTIPGLAGREQFF. The CDR3 bases are TGTGCCAGCACTACCATTCCGGGACTAGCGGGTAGAGAGCAGTTCTTC.

This clonotype was detected ten times or more. The V call is TRBV18, the J call TRBJ1-5, with D perhaps matching TRBD1 (6 bases). Per germline, CDR1 KGHSH and CDR2 LQKENI. CDR3 length: 14 amino acids. V lost 3 bases and J 7 bases, leaving 13 bases between the germline ends. This chain's CDR3 is CASSPSRGGQPQHF. CDR3 bases: TGTGCCAGCTCACCGTCCAGGGGAGGACAGCCCCAGCATTTT.

Remarks on this clonotype: One end of the junction does not line up with germline, which may come from a read error. V is TRBV6-5 and J is TRBJ2-7; no definite D call. The CDR3 consists of 14 residues. Germline CDR1 and CDR2: MNHEY and SVGAGI. The CDR3 loop reads CASSYSGGSYKQYF. The CDR3 coding sequence is TGTGCCAGCAGTTACTCTGGCGGCTCCTACAAGCAGTACTTC.

This clonotype was counted ten times or more. J is TRBJ2-1 and V is TRBV20-1; 7 positions agree with TRBD2. Germline V CDR1 and CDR2: DFQATT, SNEGSKA (reference sequence). V lost 1 base, J lost 1 base, and 7 bases stayed unmatched. The CDR3 loop spans 16 amino acids. The chain's CDR3 is CSARAEAGDSYNEQFF. The CDR3 coding sequence is TGCAGTGCTAGAGCTGAGGCGGGAGATTCCTACAATGAGCAGTTCTTC.

This clonotype was seen at least ten times. V usage is TRBV6-5 and J usage is TRBJ2-1; D gene unclear. The CDR3 totals 15 residues. Germline V lookup: CDR1 MNHEY, CDR2 SVGAGI. Trimming shortened V by 0 bases and J by 2 bases, and 8 bases separated the two germline ends. Here the CDR3 DNA reads TGTGCCAGCAGTTACTCGGCAAACCCCTACAATGAGCAGTTCTTC. It encodes CASSYSANPYNEQFF.

The V and J genes are TRBV3-1 and TRBJ1-3; 7 nucleotides agree with TRBD1. The CDR3 has 16 residues. Germline V gene lookup returns CDR1 LGHDT and CDR2 YNNKEL (reference sequence). The ends lost 1 base at V and 0 bases at J; junction bases unmatched: 3. This chain's CDR3 is CASSQADRVSGNTIYF. CDR3 nucleotide sequence: TGTGCCAGCAGCCAAGCCGACAGGGTCTCTGGAAACACCATATATTTT.

About this clonotype itself: With a much larger clone just one base away, this may be a read error. This rearrangement joins TRBV18 to TRBJ2-1; TRBD2 might be the D (6 bases). The CDR3 length is 16 residues. The germline V gene has CDR1 KGHSH and CDR2 LQKENI. This CDR3 reads CASSPDYGSSYKEQFF. The CDR3 DNA follows: TGTGCCAGCTCACCAGATTACGGGAGCTCCTACAAGGAGCAGTTCTTC.

This sequence joins TRBV7-6 and TRBJ2-5, with unresolved D. The germline gives CDR1 SGHVS, CDR2 FNYEAQ. The ends were cut back, 6 bases at V and 5 bases at J, with 16 bases in the middle. The CDR3 runs to 14 residues. The CDR3 spells CASRRGRVRETQYF. The CDR3 DNA reads TGTGCCAGCAGACGAGGAAGGGTCCGGGAGACCCAGTACTTC.

This clonotype was counted many times. One junction end does not reproduce the germline sequence, and a read error may be involved. The chain combines TRBV18 with TRBJ1-1, with D possibly being TRBD1 (6 bases). Looked up from germline, CDR1 is KGHSH and CDR2 is LQKENI. The CDR3 runs to 15 residues. The CDR3 is CASSSPGQMNTEAFF. The CDR3 coding sequence is TGTGCCAGCTCATCACCGGGACAAATGAACACTGAAGCTTTCTTT. Full variable domain (outside the CDR3, taken from reference TRBV18 and TRBJ1-1): NAGVMQNPRHLVRRRGQEARLRCSPMKGHSHVYWYRQLPEEGLKFMVYLQKENIIDESGMPKERFSAEFPKEGPSILRIQQVVRGDSAAYFCASSSPGQMNTEAFFGQGTRLTVV.

This clonotype showed up many times. The chain recombines TRBV15 with TRBJ1-5; 7 bases line up with TRBD1. V shed 0 bases and J 6 bases; nucleotides not matched to a gene: 5. Germline V gene data show CDR1 as LNHNV and CDR2 as YYDKDF (reference sequence). This CDR3 is 15 amino acids long. Here the CDR3 DNA reads TGTGCCACCAGCAGAGATAAGGGGGCGTTTCAGCCCCAGCATTTT. It specifies CATSRDKGAFQPQHF.

The V and J genes are TRBV30 and TRBJ2-7; D call uncertain. Trimming removed 0 bases from V and 3 bases from J, with 15 bases in between. Germline V gene lookup returns CDR1 GTSNPN and CDR2 SVGIG (reference sequence). This CDR3 contains 15 residues. The CDR3 DNA follows: TGTGCCTGGAGTGTTCCAGGCAGGCCTTTCTACGAGCAGTACTTC. Its translation: CAWSVPGRPFYEQYF.